One and the same sample provided the 14 T cell receptor beta chains below, sequenced in a study of blood T cell repertoires in COVID-19. Clones were read by immunoSEQ multiplex PCR, and TCRdb kept only the in-frame ones, dropping some. The sample includes fewer than 400,000 clones, around nine tenths of them seen just once. Sequencing input: PBMCs or T cells enriched from blood (not recorded which). The receptors stem from a woman aged 25 to 39 who had been exposed to COVID-19.

The rearrangement uses TRBV4-1 and TRBJ2-7, with 7 bases fitting TRBD2. The CDR3 contains 15 residues. CDR1 MGHRA and CDR2 YSYEKL come from the germline V gene. V lost 3 bases to trimming and J lost 3 bases; unmatched junction nucleotides: 8. CDR3 nucleotides: TGCGCCAGCAGCCAGGGGGGGAGTGGAAGCTACGAGCAGTACTTC. Translating gives CASSQGGSGSYEQYF.

The chain joins TRBV2 to TRBJ2-3; 7 bases align to TRBD1. This CDR3 is built from 16 residues. J was trimmed by 2 bases and V by 5 bases; bases with no gene match: 10. CDR1 and CDR2 from the germline V gene are SNHLY and FYNNEI. The CDR3 DNA sequence: TGTGCCAGCAGTAAATCCGGGACAGTGCCCACAGATACGCAGTATTTT. It encodes CASSKSGTVPTDTQYF.

The rearrangement links TRBV12-3 or TRBV12-4 to TRBJ1-2; D call uncertain. Trimming left V 6 bases short and J 3 bases short, with 8 bases between. The CDR3 loop spans 12 amino acids. In nucleotides, the CDR3 is TGTGCCAGCAGCGAGCCTTACTATGGCTACACCTTC. Translated: CASSEPYYGYTF.

The V gene is TRBV7-9, the J gene TRBJ2-1, with D possibly matching TRBD2 (6 bases). Germline CDR1 SEHNR, CDR2 FQNEAQ (reference sequence). V gave up 5 bases and J gave up 8 bases, with 22 bases separating them. There are 16 residues in the CDR3. The CDR3, as DNA: TGTGCCAGCAGCCGTTTCCAGGGAGGAGTTGGGGATGAGCAGTTCTTC. Protein product: CASSRFQGGVGDEQFF.

This sequence joins TRBV6-1 and TRBJ1-6; D remains ambiguous. The length of the CDR3 is 13 residues. The V end was cut by 2 bases, the J end by 7 bases, with 6 bases between. The germline CDR1 and CDR2 sequences are MNHNS and SASEGT. The CDR3 DNA sequence: TGTGCCAGCAGTGAAATGGAGAATTCACCCCTCCACTTT. This codes for CASSEMENSPLHF.

CDR3 protein: CASSLYRAEAFF. The CDR3 nucleotides read TGTGCCAGCAGTTTATACAGGGCTGAAGCTTTCTTT. The chain links TRBV12-3 or TRBV12-4 to TRBJ1-1; perhaps TRBD1 as D (6 bases). V lost 2 bases and J lost 6, with 7 bases in between. The CDR3 sequence is 12 residues long.

The chain employs TRBV2 and TRBJ1-6; no clear D gene. V was trimmed by 6 bases and J by 8 bases, leaving 11 bases between them. The CDR3 runs 13 residues. Germline values: CDR1 SNHLY, CDR2 FYNNEI. Here the CDR3 DNA reads TGTGCCAGCAGGCGCGGATGGGATTCACCCCTCCACTTT. The encoded protein is CASRRGWDSPLHF.

A single count supports this clone. This chain joins TRBV7-9 and TRBJ2-1; D may be TRBD1 (5 bases). The ends were cut back, 4 bases at V and 4 bases at J, with 11 bases in the middle. The germline gives CDR1 SEHNR, CDR2 FQNEAQ (reference sequence). The CDR3 extends over 14 amino acids. The CDR3 reads CASSSIRGYNEQFF. The CDR3 bases are TGTGCCAGCAGCTCAATTAGGGGATACAATGAGCAGTTCTTC.

This clone appeared a few times. This chain uses TRBV5-4 with TRBJ1-3, with TRBD1 identical over 9 bases. The CDR3 spans 16 residues. V lost 3 bases, J lost 1 base, and 5 bases stayed unmatched. Germline V gene sequence: CDR1 SGHNT, CDR2 YYREEE (reference sequence). Here the CDR3 reads CASSYRGRESGNTIYF. In DNA form, the CDR3 reads TGTGCCAGCAGCTACAGGGGGCGCGAATCTGGAAACACCATATATTTT.

The rearrangement links TRBV29-1 to TRBJ2-1; 7 bases match TRBD2. The CDR3 extends over 12 amino acids. V lost 5 bases to trimming and J lost 10 bases; unmatched junction nucleotides: 8. From germline, CDR1 is SQVTM and CDR2 ANQGSEA. CDR3 in amino acids: CSVPSGGWEQFF. CDR3 sequence (DNA): TGCAGCGTTCCGTCGGGGGGTTGGGAGCAGTTCTTC.

The count of this clone is one. The sample carries other DNA sequences with the same CDR3. The chain recombines TRBV7-9 with TRBJ1-1; 8 bases match TRBD1. Trimming cost V 3 bases and J 2 bases; bases outside gene matches: 2. This CDR3 comprises 14 residues. The germline V gene has CDR1 SEHNR and CDR2 FQNEAQ (reference sequence). CDR3 protein: CASSFGQGNTEAFF. As DNA, the CDR3 is TGTGCCAGCAGCTTTGGACAGGGAAACACTGAAGCTTTCTTT.

This rearrangement joins TRBV29-1 to TRBJ1-5; 8 nucleotides line up with TRBD1. The CDR3 contains 12 residues. J gave up 5 bases and V 7 bases, and 4 bases lay outside the gene matches. Germline loops: CDR1 SQVTM, CDR2 ANQGSEA. The CDR3 DNA reads as TGCAGCGCCCGGACAGGGCATCAGCCCCAGCATTTT. Translated: CSARTGHQPQHF.

This clone was detected once. The chain carries TRBV18 and TRBJ1-4, with D maybe TRBD1 (5 bases). The CDR3 spans 17 residues. The V gene's germline CDR1 is KGHSH and CDR2 LQKENI. Trimming shortened V by 0 bases and J by 0 bases, and 11 bases separated the two germline ends. In DNA form, the CDR3 reads TGTGCCAGCTCACCACCCCTCGACAGACCAACTAATGAAAAACTGTTTTTT. This sequence encodes CASSPPLDRPTNEKLFF.

The chain couples TRBV7-6 to TRBJ2-7; 9 nucleotides agree with TRBD1. CDR3 length: 15 residues. Trimming cost V 0 bases and J 5 bases; bases outside gene matches: 5. Germline CDR1 and CDR2: SGHVS and FNYEAQ. DNA of the CDR3: TGTGCCAGCAGCTTAGCGCGGGACAGGGTAAACGAGCAGTACTTC. This encodes CASSLARDRVNEQYF.